The clone carrying this T cell receptor (beta chain) came up many times. The antigen remains undetermined. The data were obtained in a study of response to subunit inactivated influenza vaccine. Notes on the study in general: The authors suggested that few new T cells are recruited per seasonal influenza vaccination.

CDR1 is DFQATT, CDR2 SNEGSKA, per germline (reference sequence). Trimming left V 1 base short and J 0 bases short, with 10 bases between. The CDR3 has 14 residues. Each CDR3 protein gets one entry after TCRdb re-called the RT-PCR reads with MiXCR. Found here are about 480,000 distinct CDR3 sequences, approximately 24% of them singletons; the top ten hold approximately 2%. The sequencing used CD4+ T cells sorted from PBMCs, collected less than 6 days after vaccination. The chain uses TRBV20-1 and TRBJ2-7; D is tentatively TRBD1 or TRBD2 (5 bases each). The sequence was collected from a man in his fifties who received an inactivated influenza vaccine. The CDR3 is CSARGGLSSYEQYF. The CDR3 DNA follows: TGCAGTGCTAGAGGGGGGTTGAGCTCCTACGAGCAGTACTTC.